This is a list of T cell receptor beta chains from one sample in a study of blood T cell repertoires in COVID-19. Libraries were prepared by immunoSEQ multiplex PCR; TCRdb keeps only in-frame clonotypes and omits some of them. The sample consists of 200,000 or so clones, 80% to 90% of them appearing once. What was sequenced was peripheral blood. The receptors here all came from a woman over 75 with COVID-19, enrolled during active disease. Both conserved end residues are part of each CDR3. A D gene is named only where the DNA matches it firmly. The size entry is marked missing in some rows and otherwise reads once, few, many or a size class.

v_gene: TRBV6-2/TRBV6-3; len: 14; j_gene: TRBJ2-5; d_gene: TRBD2; abundance: -; CDR3aa: CASSRPGRAETQYF; CDR3nt: TGTGCCAGCAGCCGACCCGGGAGGGCAGAGACCCAGTACTTC
v_gene: TRBV3-1/TRBV3-2; len: 16; j_gene: TRBJ1-4; d_gene: -; abundance: -; CDR3aa: CASSQSLETLSEKLFF; CDR3nt: TGTGCCAGCAGCCAATCGCTGGAGACCCTTAGTGAAAAACTGTTTTTT
v_gene: TRBV29-1; len: 13; j_gene: TRBJ2-3; d_gene: TRBD1; abundance: -; CDR3aa: CSDGTGYGGTQYF; CDR3nt: TGCAGCGACGGGACAGGTTATGGAGGTACGCAGTATTTT
v_gene: TRBV9; len: 15; j_gene: TRBJ2-3; d_gene: -; abundance: -; CDR3aa: CASSVEQGGGNTQYF; CDR3nt: TGTGCCAGCAGCGTAGAACAGGGTGGTGGAAATACGCAGTATTTT
v_gene: TRBV15; len: 13; j_gene: TRBJ2-2; d_gene: -; abundance: -; CDR3aa: CATSRDQGGELFF; CDR3nt: TGTGCCACCAGCAGAGATCAGGGGGGGGAGCTGTTTTTT
v_gene: TRBV2; len: 15; j_gene: TRBJ2-6; d_gene: -; abundance: -; CDR3aa: CASARVLSGANVLTF; CDR3nt: TGTGCCAGCGCGCGGGTCCTATCTGGGGCCAACGTCCTGACTTTC
v_gene: TRBV7-9; len: 12; j_gene: TRBJ1-5; d_gene: -; abundance: -; CDR3aa: CASSLDTQPQHF; CDR3nt: TGTGCCAGCAGCTTAGACACTCAGCCCCAGCATTTT
v_gene: TRBV7-9; len: 16; j_gene: TRBJ2-7; d_gene: -; abundance: once; CDR3aa: CASNKYRDMDGAEQYF; CDR3nt: TGTGCCAGCAACAAATACCGGGACATGGATGGGGCGGAGCAGTACTTC
v_gene: TRBV7-2; len: 13; j_gene: TRBJ2-5; d_gene: -; abundance: -; CDR3aa: CASSPQGGKTQYF; CDR3nt: TGTGCCAGCAGCCCTCAGGGAGGAAAGACCCAGTACTTC
v_gene: TRBV19; len: 16; j_gene: TRBJ2-3; d_gene: TRBD2; abundance: -; CDR3aa: CASSPLAGGLTDTQYF; CDR3nt: TGTGCCAGTAGCCCACTAGCGGGGGGCCTCACAGATACGCAGTATTTT
v_gene: TRBV19; len: 12; j_gene: TRBJ1-6; d_gene: -; abundance: -; CDR3aa: CASSIPRDPLHF; CDR3nt: TGTGCCAGTAGTATTCCTCGCGATCCCCTCCACTTT
v_gene: TRBV9; len: 15; j_gene: TRBJ2-3; d_gene: TRBD2; abundance: -; CDR3aa: CASSVMSGGGDTQYF; CDR3nt: TGTGCCAGCAGCGTCATGAGCGGGGGGGGTGATACGCAGTATTTT
v_gene: TRBV18; len: 15; j_gene: TRBJ2-3; d_gene: -; abundance: -; CDR3aa: CASSPRPGSTDTQYF; CDR3nt: TGTGCCAGCTCACCACGGCCAGGTAGCACAGATACGCAGTATTTT
v_gene: TRBV2; len: 13; j_gene: TRBJ2-2; d_gene: -; abundance: -; CDR3aa: CASRGQLTGELFF; CDR3nt: TGTGCCAGCAGAGGACAGTTAACCGGGGAGCTGTTTTTT
v_gene: TRBV7-2; len: 16; j_gene: TRBJ2-1; d_gene: -; abundance: -; CDR3aa: CASSLSLFPTYNEQFF; CDR3nt: TGTGCCAGCAGCTTAAGCCTTTTCCCAACTTACAATGAGCAGTTCTTC
v_gene: TRBV5-6; len: 15; j_gene: TRBJ2-3; d_gene: TRBD2; abundance: -; CDR3aa: CACRLAGVGRDTQYF; CDR3nt: TGTGCCTGCAGACTAGCGGGGGTGGGAAGAGATACGCAGTATTTT
v_gene: TRBV11-3; len: 15; j_gene: TRBJ2-2; d_gene: -; abundance: -; CDR3aa: CASSLGVGGTGELFF; CDR3nt: TGTGCCAGCAGCTTAGGCGTCGGAGGCACCGGGGAGCTGTTTTTT
v_gene: TRBV18; len: 16; j_gene: TRBJ2-1; d_gene: TRBD2; abundance: -; CDR3aa: CASSPLLTGGRNEQFF; CDR3nt: TGTGCCAGCTCACCACTATTGACGGGGGGGCGCAATGAGCAGTTCTTC
v_gene: TRBV3-1/TRBV3-2; len: 15; j_gene: TRBJ1-1; d_gene: -; abundance: -; CDR3aa: CASSRGGGSGTEAFF; CDR3nt: TGTGCCAGCAGCCGCGGGGGGGGCAGTGGCACTGAAGCTTTCTTT